This TCR beta chain is from a study of Tregs in tolerant kidney transplant recipients. Study-level background: Mixed chimerism was transient after nonmyeloablative marrow transplants from related graft donors.

About this clone itself: Its specificity is not known.

Study-level results: This study did not directly address biological reproducibility. Antigen-driven expansion was suggested because donor-specific Tregs expanded more than all Tregs in tolerant patients.

Data came from immunoSEQ multiplex PCR; TCRdb stores just in-frame clones and leaves some out. Here the sample spans over 85,000 clones, approximately 93% being singletons. CDR3 length: 15 amino acids. Trimming pared 4 bases from V and 3 bases from J, leaving 13 bases between. Germline-derived CDR1 and CDR2 are KGHSH and LQKENI. This rearrangement joins TRBV18 to TRBJ1-5; D may be TRBD1 (6 bases). This clonotype originated in a human donor who received a combined kidney and bone marrow transplant. The sequencing here drew on CD4+ T cells from blood, taken before the transplant. The CDR3 reads CASSRKQGNNQPQHF. The DNA for the CDR3 is TGTGCCAGCTCACGGAAACAGGGAAACAATCAGCCCCAGCATTTT. Using reference TRBV18 and TRBJ1-5 for the parts outside the CDR3, the full variable domain is NAGVMQNPRHLVRRRGQEARLRCSPMKGHSHVYWYRQLPEEGLKFMVYLQKENIIDESGMPKERFSAEFPKEGPSILRIQQVVRGDSAAYFCASSRKQGNNQPQHFGDGTRLSIL.